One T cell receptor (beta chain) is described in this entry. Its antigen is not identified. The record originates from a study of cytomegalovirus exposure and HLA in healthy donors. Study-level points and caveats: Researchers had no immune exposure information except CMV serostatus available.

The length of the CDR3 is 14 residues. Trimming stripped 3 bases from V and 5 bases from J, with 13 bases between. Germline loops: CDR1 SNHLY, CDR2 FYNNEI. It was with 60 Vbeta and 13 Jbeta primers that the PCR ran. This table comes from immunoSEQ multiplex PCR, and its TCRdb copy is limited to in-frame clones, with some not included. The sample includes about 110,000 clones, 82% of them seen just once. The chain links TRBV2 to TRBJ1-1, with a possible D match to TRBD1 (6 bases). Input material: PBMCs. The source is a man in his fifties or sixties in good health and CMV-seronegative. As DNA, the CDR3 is TGTGCCAGCAGTGATCGGGGGGCGCGGACTGAAGCTTTCTTT. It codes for CASSDRGARTEAFF.